This TCR beta chain was captured in a study of blood T cell repertoires in COVID-19. In the study overall: There were acute and convalescent COVID-19 samples, and they came from the United States, Italy and Spain. PBMCs, B-cell-depleted T cells, or T cells provided the cDNA or gDNA that made up the material.

In the study's own analysis: The authors estimated nucleated cell counts from reference gene primer amplification. Sequencing was performed with immunoSEQ multiplex PCR; in TCRdb, only in-frame clones are kept and a portion is missing. D and trimming come from the DNA, and the V and J calls and clone size come from that table. In the table there are about 130,000 clones, 70% to 90% of which are singletons. Participant ages covered roughly 18 to 89 years across 24 US areas. The CDR3 runs to 13 residues. Trimming took off 1 base at V and 4 bases at J, with 7 bases between the two ends. The V gene's germline CDR1 is SGHVS and CDR2 FNYEAQ.

The clonotype was recovered from a man between 50 and 59 years old who had recovered from COVID-19. The rearrangement links TRBV7-6 to TRBJ1-1, with D uncertain. Material for sequencing was PBMCs or T cells enriched from blood (not recorded which). Here the CDR3 reads CASSLVSSTEAFF. CDR3 nucleotides: TGTGCCAGCAGCTTAGTTTCGAGCACTGAAGCTTTCTTT.